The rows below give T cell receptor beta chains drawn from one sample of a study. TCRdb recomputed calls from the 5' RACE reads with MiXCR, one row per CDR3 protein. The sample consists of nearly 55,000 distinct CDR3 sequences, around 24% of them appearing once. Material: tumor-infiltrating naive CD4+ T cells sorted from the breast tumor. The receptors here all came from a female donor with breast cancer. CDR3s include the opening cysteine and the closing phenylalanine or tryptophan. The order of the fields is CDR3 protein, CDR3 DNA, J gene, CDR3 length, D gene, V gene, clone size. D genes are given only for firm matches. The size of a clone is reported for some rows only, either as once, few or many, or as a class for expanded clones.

CDR3: CSVRDRKGTDTQYF
DNA: TGCAGTGTTAGGGACAGGAAGGGCACAGATACGCAGTATTTT
J: TRBJ2-3
length: 14
D: TRBD1
V: TRBV20-1
size: few

CDR3: CASTTGGNLLF
DNA: TGTGCCAGCACCACCGGCGGGAACCTACTTTTT
J: TRBJ2-3
length: 11
D: -
V: TRBV3-1
size: few

CDR3: CASSKTAGTSIDTQYF
DNA: TGTGCCAGCAGCAAGACAGCCGGGACTAGCATCGATACGCAGTATTTT
J: TRBJ2-3
length: 16
D: TRBD2
V: TRBV7-9
size: -

CDR3: CAGSPPARAGELFF
DNA: TGTGCCGGCTCACCACCTGCCCGGGCCGGGGAGCTGTTTTTT
J: TRBJ2-2
length: 14
D: -
V: TRBV18
size: -

CDR3: CAISDPSTSGGETQYF
DNA: TGTGCCATCAGTGACCCGAGTACGAGTGGGGGAGAGACCCAGTACTTC
J: TRBJ2-5
length: 16
D: -
V: TRBV10-3
size: -

CDR3: CASSLSRSTQYF
DNA: TGTGCCAGCAGCTTATCCAGGTCGACCCAGTACTTC
J: TRBJ2-5
length: 12
D: -
V: TRBV7-2
size: medium-sized

CDR3: CASSYGRAEAFF
DNA: TGTGCCAGCAGTTACGGAAGGGCTGAAGCTTTCTTT
J: TRBJ1-1
length: 12
D: -
V: TRBV6-5
size: -

CDR3: CASSVGLPGETQYF
DNA: TGCGCCAGCAGCGTGGGACTTCCCGGGGAGACCCAGTACTTC
J: TRBJ2-5
length: 14
D: -
V: TRBV5-1
size: -

CDR3: CASSIFGPPNTGELFF
DNA: TGTGCCAGTAGTATTTTCGGGCCGCCTAACACCGGGGAGCTGTTTTTT
J: TRBJ2-2
length: 16
D: -
V: TRBV19
size: few

CDR3: CASSPGRRHYGYTF
DNA: TGCGCCAGCAGCCCGGGACGGCGCCACTATGGCTACACCTTC
J: TRBJ1-2
length: 14
D: -
V: TRBV5-1
size: once

CDR3: CASSERGAGANALTF
DNA: TGTGCTAGCAGTGAACGTGGGGCTGGGGCCAACGCCCTGACTTTC
J: TRBJ2-6
length: 15
D: -
V: TRBV6-1
size: -

CDR3: CASRGSGAYNEQFF
DNA: TGCGCCAGCAGGGGAAGCGGAGCTTACAATGAGCAGTTCTTC
J: TRBJ2-1
length: 14
D: -
V: TRBV5-1
size: few

CDR3: CATGDRRGTQYF
DNA: TGTGCCACGGGTGACAGAAGAGGGACCCAGTACTTC
J: TRBJ2-5
length: 12
D: -
V: TRBV24-1
size: few

CDR3: CASRDFGTVNTEAFF
DNA: TGTGCCAGCAGGGACTTCGGGACAGTGAACACTGAAGCTTTCTTT
J: TRBJ1-1
length: 15
D: TRBD1
V: TRBV6-5
size: many

CDR3: CGGVPSDGSYEQSF
DNA: TGCGGCGGAGTGCCCTCGGACGGATCCTACGAGCAGTCCTTC
J: TRBJ2-7
length: 14
D: -
V: TRBV20-1
size: -

CDR3: CASSLTPSGSSTGELFF
DNA: TGCGCCAGCAGCTTAACACCCAGCGGGTCCTCTACCGGGGAGCTGTTTTTT
J: TRBJ2-2
length: 17
D: -
V: TRBV5-1
size: -

CDR3: CASSLRTGGFEQYF
DNA: TGTGCCAGCAGCCTAAGGACAGGGGGCTTCGAGCAGTACTTC
J: TRBJ2-7
length: 14
D: TRBD1
V: TRBV3-1
size: -

CDR3: CASSLGGTGGTEAFF
DNA: TGCGCCAGCAGCTTAGGAGGGACAGGGGGCACTGAAGCTTTCTTT
J: TRBJ1-1
length: 15
D: TRBD1
V: TRBV5-1
size: many

CDR3: CASSSPSDRGQNGYTF
DNA: TGTGCCAGCAGTTCGCCCTCGGACAGGGGGCAAAATGGCTACACCTTC
J: TRBJ1-2
length: 16
D: TRBD1
V: TRBV6-6
size: many

CDR3: CSARTGTGRLNEKLFF
DNA: TGCAGTGCTCGCACCGGGACAGGGAGGCTAAATGAAAAACTGTTTTTT
J: TRBJ1-4
length: 16
D: TRBD1
V: TRBV20-1
size: many

CDR3: CASSLVLTGADTQYF
DNA: TGCGCCAGCAGCTTGGTACTAACAGGGGCAGATACGCAGTATTTT
J: TRBJ2-3
length: 15
D: TRBD1
V: TRBV5-1
size: few

CDR3: CASYPSRGEKNTEAFF
DNA: TGTGCCAGCTACCCTTCACGCGGGGAGAAGAACACTGAAGCTTTCTTT
J: TRBJ1-1
length: 16
D: -
V: TRBV6-5
size: -

CDR3: CSARFLRAYEQFF
DNA: TGCAGTGCTCGTTTCCTCAGGGCCTATGAGCAGTTCTTC
J: TRBJ2-1
length: 13
D: -
V: TRBV20-1
size: -

CDR3: CASSLATSFLPYQETQYF
DNA: TGTGCCAGCAGCTTGGCGACTAGCTTTCTACCGTACCAAGAGACCCAGTACTTC
J: TRBJ2-5
length: 18
D: TRBD2
V: TRBV5-4
size: few

CDR3: CASSLVLVSSYEQYF
DNA: TGTGCCAGCAGCCTTGTACTAGTGAGCTCCTACGAGCAGTACTTC
J: TRBJ2-7
length: 15
D: -
V: TRBV27
size: few

CDR3: CASSEPRAGNTVYF
DNA: TGTGCCAGCAGTGAACCCCGGGCCGGAAACACCGTATATTTT
J: TRBJ1-3
length: 14
D: -
V: TRBV2
size: -

CDR3: CAYELGTVSGANVLTF
DNA: TGTGCCTACGAACTCGGGACAGTGTCTGGGGCCAACGTCCTGACTTTC
J: TRBJ2-6
length: 16
D: TRBD1
V: TRBV30
size: few

CDR3: CSASTPRGTGKRETYEQYF
DNA: TGCAGTGCCTCCACCCCAAGGGGGACCGGCAAGCGGGAGACCTACGAGCAGTACTTC
J: TRBJ2-7
length: 19
D: TRBD2
V: TRBV20-1
size: many

CDR3: CASSTRGRREETQYF
DNA: TGTGCCAGCAGCACAAGGGGGCGAAGGGAGGAGACCCAGTACTTC
J: TRBJ2-5
length: 15
D: TRBD1
V: TRBV9
size: -